Listed below are T cell receptor beta chains from one sample, sequenced in a study of graft-versus-host responses after intestinal transplantation. The antigens of these receptors remain unknown. The protocol was immunoSEQ multiplex PCR, while the TCRdb copy is restricted to in-frame clones and leaves out a portion. Of approximately 130,000 clones detected, 85% to 95% appear once; the ten largest clones hold over 0.15%. The starting material was unstimulated CD4+ T cells sorted from spleen or lymph node cells, obtained before intestinal transplant. These receptors originate from a human donor who received an intestinal transplant. Each CDR3 is given with its conserved first and last residue. D genes are given only for firm matches. Clone size is shown for a subset of rows, as once, few, many or a class of expanded clone.

-	TRBV30	12	TRBJ1-4	-	TGTGCCTGGAGTGGGGCTAATGAAAAACTGTTTTTT	CAWSGANEKLFF
-	TRBV6-1	13	TRBJ2-3	-	TGTGCCAGTCCGACAGCGGTCGATGGTACGCAGTATTTT	CASPTAVDGTQYF
-	TRBV2	16	TRBJ1-3	-	TGTGCCAGCAGTCAACGGGCCAGGGCCTCTGGAAACACCATATATTTT	CASSQRARASGNTIYF
-	TRBV5-1	14	TRBJ2-2	-	TGCGCCAGCAGCGGACACACGAACACCGGGGAGCTGTTTTTT	CASSGHTNTGELFF
-	TRBV27	13	TRBJ2-3	-	TGTGCCAGCAAACCTAGGGCGCCAGATACGCAGTATTTT	CASKPRAPDTQYF
-	TRBV19	14	TRBJ2-5	-	TGTGCCAGTAGTCCCGGACTCGTGATGGAGACCCAGTACTTC	CASSPGLVMETQYF
-	TRBV11-2	15	TRBJ1-1	-	TGTGCCAGCAGCTTCTTTGCCCAGGGGACGGCTGAAGCTTTCTTT	CASSFFAQGTAEAFF
-	TRBV5-6	13	TRBJ2-5	-	TGTGCCAGCAGCTTGAACCCGCAAGAGACCCAGTACTTC	CASSLNPQETQYF
-	TRBV13	16	TRBJ2-7	-	TGTGCCAGCAGCTTATGGCAGGGGACTGGTGGCTACGAGCAGTACTTC	CASSLWQGTGGYEQYF
-	TRBV29-1	10	TRBJ2-1	few	TGCAGCGTGGGTTACAATGAGCAGTTCTTC	CSVGYNEQFF
-	TRBV10-1	15	TRBJ2-3	-	TGCGCCAGCAGTATCCGCGGCGGGGTCACAGATACGCAGTATTTT	CASSIRGGVTDTQYF
-	TRBV7-2	14	TRBJ1-5	-	TGTGCCAGCAGCTTAGGCGGGGGGGTACCACCCCAGCATTTT	CASSLGGGVPPQHF
TRBD2	TRBV27	16	TRBJ2-1	once	TGTGCCAGCAGGACTAGCGGGGGCCCCTCCTACAATGAGCAGTTCTTC	CASRTSGGPSYNEQFF
-	TRBV5-1	15	TRBJ2-3	-	TGCGCCAGCAGCACCCGAGGAGCAACCCTAAGACATCAGTATTTT	CASSTRGATLRHQYF
-	TRBV7-9	16	TRBJ2-2	-	TGTGCCAGCAGCTTACCCCAGGGCCGGGGGACCGGGGAGCTGTTTTTT	CASSLPQGRGTGELFF
-	TRBV5-4	14	TRBJ1-2	-	TGTGCCAGCAGCGTCATGGAAGCCGGCTATGGCTACACCTTC	CASSVMEAGYGYTF
-	TRBV6-5	13	TRBJ2-2	-	TGTGCCAGCAGTCCGAATTATTCCGGGGAGCTGTTTTTT	CASSPNYSGELFF
-	TRBV6-1	12	TRBJ1-1	-	TGTGCCAGCAGCCCAATGAACACTGAAGCTTTCTTT	CASSPMNTEAFF
TRBD2	TRBV11-2	19	TRBJ2-1	once	TGTGCCAGCAGCTTAGATAAGACTAGCGGGGCGAGCTCCTACAATGAGCAGTTCTTC	CASSLDKTSGASSYNEQFF
-	TRBV5-1	13	TRBJ1-4	-	TGCGCCAGCAAGGGACATCAAAATGAAAAACTGTTTTTT	CASKGHQNEKLFF
-	TRBV6-6	13	TRBJ1-1	-	TGTGCCAGCAGTTACCCCGGGAACACTGAAGCTTTCTTT	CASSYPGNTEAFF
-	TRBV6-5	13	TRBJ1-1	-	TGTGCCAGCAGTGTGGGATCCAACACTGAAGCTTTCTTT	CASSVGSNTEAFF
-	TRBV9	14	TRBJ1-5	-	TGTGCCAGCAGTTTTACTGATAGCAATCAGCCCCAGCATTTT	CASSFTDSNQPQHF
-	TRBV7-7	12	TRBJ1-6	-	TGTGCCACCAAGGAGATTAATTCACCCCTCCACTTT	CATKEINSPLHF
-	TRBV2	15	TRBJ1-1	-	TGTGCCAGCAGTGAAATAGAGGACCTGAACACTGAAGCTTTCTTT	CASSEIEDLNTEAFF
TRBD1	TRBV6-4	17	TRBJ1-5	-	TGTGCCAGCGGACAGGGGGGAATAGTTGGTAGCAATCAGCCCCAGCATTTT	CASGQGGIVGSNQPQHF
TRBD1	TRBV5-1	15	TRBJ2-3	-	TGCGCCAGCAGCCGACAGGGGTCTAGCACAGATACGCAGTATTTT	CASSRQGSSTDTQYF
-	TRBV15	13	TRBJ1-1	-	TGTGCCACCAGCAGAGATTGGGGGGGGGAAGCTTTCTTT	CATSRDWGGEAFF
TRBD1	TRBV6-1	15	TRBJ2-7	once	TGTGCCAAGAGACAGGGCATACTTCTCTCCTACGAGCAGTACTTC	CAKRQGILLSYEQYF
TRBD1	TRBV18	14	TRBJ1-2	-	TGTGCCAGCTCCCAACAGGGGGATTATCGCGGCTACACCTTC	CASSQQGDYRGYTF
-	TRBV7-9	14	TRBJ1-3	few	TGTGCCAGCAGCTTAGAGCTAGTGGGAAACACCATATATTTT	CASSLELVGNTIYF
-	TRBV14	13	TRBJ1-1	-	TGTGCCAGCAGCCTAACAATGAACACTGAAGCTTTCTTT	CASSLTMNTEAFF
TRBD1	TRBV5-6	14	TRBJ1-2	-	TGTGCCAGCAGCTTGGGACAGGGAAACTATGGCTACACCTTC	CASSLGQGNYGYTF